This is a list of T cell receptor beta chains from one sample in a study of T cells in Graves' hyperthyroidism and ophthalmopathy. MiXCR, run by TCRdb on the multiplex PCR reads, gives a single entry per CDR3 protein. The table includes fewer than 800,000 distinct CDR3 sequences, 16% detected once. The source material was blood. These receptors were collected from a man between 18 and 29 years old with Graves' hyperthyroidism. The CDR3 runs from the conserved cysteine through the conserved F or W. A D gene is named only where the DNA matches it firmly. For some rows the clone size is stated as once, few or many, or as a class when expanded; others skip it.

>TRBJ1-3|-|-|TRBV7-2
TGTGCCAGCAGCTTAGCGCCTAGAAACGGGGCCTTAGGAAACACCATATATTTT
CASSLAPRNGALGNTIYF
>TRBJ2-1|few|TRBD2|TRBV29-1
TGCAGCGTTGAGAGGCCTAGCGGTTACAATGAGCAGTTCTTC
CSVERPSGYNEQFF
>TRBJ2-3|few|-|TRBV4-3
TGCGCCAGCAGCCAAGAAGCAAAGCGAAGCACAGATACGCAGTATTTT
CASSQEAKRSTDTQYF
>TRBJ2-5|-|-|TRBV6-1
TGTGCCAGCAGTGAATCTAGAGCAGAGACCCAGTACTTC
CASSESRAETQYF
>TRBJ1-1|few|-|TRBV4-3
TGCGCCAGCAGCCAAACAGGGAAAACTGAAGCTTTCTTT
CASSQTGKTEAFF
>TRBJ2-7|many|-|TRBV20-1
TGCAGTGCTAGGGAAGACGGGAAAGGCTACGAGCAGTACTTC
CSAREDGKGYEQYF
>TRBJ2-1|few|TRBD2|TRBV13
TGTGCCAGCAGCTCCAATAGCGGGAGGAGCTCCTACAATGAGCAGTTCTTC
CASSSNSGRSSYNEQFF
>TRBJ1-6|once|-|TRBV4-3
TGCGCCAGCAGCCAAGTCTGGGGAGGGTCACCCCTCCACTTT
CASSQVWGGSPLHF
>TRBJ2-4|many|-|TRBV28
TGTGCCAGCAGTTCCGGTAGCGACTTAGCCAAAAACATTCAGTACTTC
CASSSGSDLAKNIQYF
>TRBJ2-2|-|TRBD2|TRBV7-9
TGTGCCAGCAGACCCACGGGACTAGCGGGTAACACCGGGGAGCCGTTTTTT
CASRPTGLAGNTGEPFF
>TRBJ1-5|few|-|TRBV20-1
TGCAGTGCTAGAGACAACAGCATTTATAGCAATCAGCCCCAGCATTTT
CSARDNSIYSNQPQHF
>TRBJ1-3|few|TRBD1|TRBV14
TGTGCCAGCAGCCCACAGGGGTTGAGGAGTAACACCATATATTTT
CASSPQGLRSNTIYF
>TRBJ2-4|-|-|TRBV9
TGTGCCAGCAGCGTAGGACCCCCTGAGTGGGATGGAAACATTCAGTACTTC
CASSVGPPEWDGNIQYF
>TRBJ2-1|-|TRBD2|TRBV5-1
TGCGCCAGCAGGTTCCCTGTGGTAGATGGCGGGAGGCCCTACAATGAGCAGTTCTTC
CASRFPVVDGGRPYNEQFF
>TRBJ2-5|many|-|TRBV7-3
TGTGCCAGCAGTCTCGATTCCAGGGTCGCGACCCAGTACTTC
CASSLDSRVATQYF
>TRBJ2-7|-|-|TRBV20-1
TGCAGTGCCCGCTTGGGCGGGAACTACGAGCAGTACTTC
CSARLGGNYEQYF
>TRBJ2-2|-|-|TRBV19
TGTGCCAGTAGTATGAGGAGGATGGCTAGACTGAACACCGGGGAGCTGTTTTTT
CASSMRRMARLNTGELFF
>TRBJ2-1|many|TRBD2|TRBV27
TGTGCCAGCAGTCCAGCGGGGGGCCATGAGCAGTTCTTC
CASSPAGGHEQFF
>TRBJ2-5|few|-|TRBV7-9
TGTGCCAGCAGCCAGACGTTCTTACAAGAGACCCAGTACTTC
CASSQTFLQETQYF
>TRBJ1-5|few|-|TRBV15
TGTGCCACCAGCAGAGATCGAGGGGAAACGGCCCAGCATTTT
CATSRDRGETAQHF
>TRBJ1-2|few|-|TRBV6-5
TGTGCCAGCAGTTACGGGAGGGAGTCCTATGGCTACACCTTC
CASSYGRESYGYTF
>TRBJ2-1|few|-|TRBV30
TGTGCCTGGAATCCCGGGACCCTTTATGAGCAGTTCTTC
CAWNPGTLYEQFF
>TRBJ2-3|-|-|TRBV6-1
TGTGCCAGCAGTCTAGCGTCTGGTACGCAGTATTTT
CASSLASGTQYF
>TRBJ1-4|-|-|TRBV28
TGTGCCAGCAGTTCACAATATGGGTATGAAAAACTGTTTTTT
CASSSQYGYEKLFF
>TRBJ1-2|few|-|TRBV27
TGTGCCACCGCCGGGACGGACTATGGCTACACCTTC
CATAGTDYGYTF
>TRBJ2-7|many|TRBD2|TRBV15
TGTGCCACCAGCCCGTGGCAAGGACTAGCGAACTCCTACGAGCAGTACTTC
CATSPWQGLANSYEQYF
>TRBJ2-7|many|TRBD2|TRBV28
TGTGCCAGCAGTTTTTTTCTGGGGGGGAGCTACGAGCAGTACTTC
CASSFFLGGSYEQYF
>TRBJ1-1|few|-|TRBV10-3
TGTGCCATCAGTGATGGAGCCGTGAACACTGAAGCTTTCTTT
CAISDGAVNTEAFF
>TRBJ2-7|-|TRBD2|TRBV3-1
TGTGCCAGCAGCCAAGATCAGCGGACTAGCGGGAGTTACGAGCAGTACTTC
CASSQDQRTSGSYEQYF
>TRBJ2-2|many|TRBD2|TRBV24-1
TGTGCCACCAGTGATTTTGGGTTCGCGGGAGGGAACACCGGGGAGCTGTTTTTT
CATSDFGFAGGNTGELFF
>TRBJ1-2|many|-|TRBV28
TGTGCCAGCAGTATAGGGGGCTATGGCTACACCTTC
CASSIGGYGYTF
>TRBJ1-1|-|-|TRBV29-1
TGCAGCGTTGAGCAGGGTTTAACTGAAGCTTTCTTT
CSVEQGLTEAFF